These T cell receptor beta chains were read from a single sample in a study of somatic mutations in cytotoxic T cells in rheumatoid arthritis. Sequencing was performed with immunoSEQ multiplex PCR; in TCRdb, only in-frame clones are kept and a portion is missing. Of approximately 11,000 clones in the sample, 75% to 95% were seen once. The sample comprised CD8+ T cells sorted from blood. All receptors derive from a woman between 18 and 30 years old with rheumatoid arthritis. Both conserved end residues are part of each CDR3. The order of the fields is D gene, J gene, clone size, V gene, CDR3 DNA, CDR3 protein. D genes are given only for firm matches. Not every row has a clone size; where given, it reads once, few, many or a size class.

D gene: -; J gene: TRBJ2-2; clone size: -; V gene: TRBV27; CDR3 DNA: TGTGCCACCGTGCATAGGCAGGGTTCTTCTAACACCGGGGAGCTGTTTTTT; CDR3 protein: CATVHRQGSSNTGELFF
D gene: TRBD2; J gene: TRBJ2-7; clone size: -; V gene: TRBV7-9; CDR3 DNA: TGTGCCAGCAGCTTCCTAGCGGGAGAAGGCTACGAGCAGTACTTC; CDR3 protein: CASSFLAGEGYEQYF
D gene: TRBD2; J gene: TRBJ2-1; clone size: -; V gene: TRBV6-4; CDR3 DNA: TGTGCCAGCAGTGAATCCAGCGGGGGGATGGATGAGCAGTTCTTC; CDR3 protein: CASSESSGGMDEQFF
D gene: -; J gene: TRBJ2-3; clone size: -; V gene: TRBV9; CDR3 DNA: TGTGCCAGCAGCTCCCCGTCAGATACGCAGTATTTT; CDR3 protein: CASSSPSDTQYF
D gene: -; J gene: TRBJ1-2; clone size: -; V gene: TRBV30; CDR3 DNA: TGTGCCTGTCATGACAACGGGGGGCTAGGGTATGGCTACACCTTC; CDR3 protein: CACHDNGGLGYGYTF
D gene: TRBD2; J gene: TRBJ2-1; clone size: -; V gene: TRBV27; CDR3 DNA: TGTGCCAGCAGTGGGGGGGTTATGCAGTTCTTC; CDR3 protein: CASSGGVMQFF
D gene: -; J gene: TRBJ2-3; clone size: -; V gene: TRBV5-1; CDR3 DNA: TGCGCCAGCAGCCTTAGGGGGAGCACAGATACGCAGTATTTT; CDR3 protein: CASSLRGSTDTQYF
D gene: -; J gene: TRBJ2-5; clone size: -; V gene: TRBV7-9; CDR3 DNA: TGTGCCAGCAGCCCTCCGGACAGTCGGCCAGAGACCCAGTACTTC; CDR3 protein: CASSPPDSRPETQYF
D gene: TRBD1; J gene: TRBJ2-7; clone size: -; V gene: TRBV4-3; CDR3 DNA: TGCGCCAGCAGCCAGGGCAGGGGGTCCTACGAGCAGTACTTC; CDR3 protein: CASSQGRGSYEQYF
D gene: TRBD1; J gene: TRBJ1-2; clone size: -; V gene: TRBV9; CDR3 DNA: TGTGCCAGCAGCCTCCCAATCCGCCACCTAGACAGGGGCTATGGCTACACCTTC; CDR3 protein: CASSLPIRHLDRGYGYTF
D gene: TRBD2; J gene: TRBJ2-5; clone size: -; V gene: TRBV11-1; CDR3 DNA: TGTGCCAGCAGTTCCCACCCCGCGACTAGCAGGGAGACCCAGTACTTC; CDR3 protein: CASSSHPATSRETQYF
D gene: TRBD2; J gene: TRBJ2-5; clone size: once; V gene: TRBV7-9; CDR3 DNA: TGTGCCAGCAGCCTCCTGAGCGGGAGAATGGGAGAGACCCAGTACTTC; CDR3 protein: CASSLLSGRMGETQYF
D gene: -; J gene: TRBJ2-1; clone size: -; V gene: TRBV4-1; CDR3 DNA: TGCGCCAGCAGCCAGGGTACACAGGGATCTAGCTTTTGGAGCGAGCAGTTCTTC; CDR3 protein: CASSQGTQGSSFWSEQFF
D gene: TRBD2; J gene: TRBJ2-3; clone size: -; V gene: TRBV7-3; CDR3 DNA: TGTGCCAGCAGCTTAACGCCCGGTAGCGGGGGGGAATTTAATACGCAGTATTTT; CDR3 protein: CASSLTPGSGGEFNTQYF
D gene: TRBD1; J gene: TRBJ2-7; clone size: -; V gene: TRBV25-1; CDR3 DNA: TGTGCCAGCAGTGATTGGGACAGTACTTACGAGCAGTACTTC; CDR3 protein: CASSDWDSTYEQYF
D gene: TRBD1; J gene: TRBJ2-4; clone size: -; V gene: TRBV9; CDR3 DNA: TGTGCCAGCAGCGTAGACCCCTTACAGGGGGCTATAAACATTCAGTACTTC; CDR3 protein: CASSVDPLQGAINIQYF
D gene: TRBD2; J gene: TRBJ2-1; clone size: -; V gene: TRBV14; CDR3 DNA: TGTGCCAGCAGCCCCCGGACTAGCGCCAATGAGCAGTTCTTC; CDR3 protein: CASSPRTSANEQFF
D gene: -; J gene: TRBJ2-1; clone size: once; V gene: TRBV4-1; CDR3 DNA: TGCGCCAGCAGCCTCGACTTAGGGGTCGATGAGCAGTTCTTC; CDR3 protein: CASSLDLGVDEQFF
D gene: TRBD1; J gene: TRBJ1-2; clone size: -; V gene: TRBV7-9; CDR3 DNA: TGTGCCAGCAGCTTAGGGACAGGCAACTATGGCTACACCTTC; CDR3 protein: CASSLGTGNYGYTF
D gene: -; J gene: TRBJ1-2; clone size: -; V gene: TRBV5-5; CDR3 DNA: TGTGCCAGCAGCCCCCGGGAAGTCGAATTAATCTATGGCTACACCTTC; CDR3 protein: CASSPREVELIYGYTF
D gene: -; J gene: TRBJ2-3; clone size: -; V gene: TRBV11-2; CDR3 DNA: TGTGCCAGCAGCCCCAGGGATTCGCTCGGCACAGATACGCAGTATTTT; CDR3 protein: CASSPRDSLGTDTQYF
D gene: -; J gene: TRBJ2-7; clone size: -; V gene: TRBV15; CDR3 DNA: TGTGCCACCAGTGCGCCAAGATCCTACGAGCAGTACTTC; CDR3 protein: CATSAPRSYEQYF
D gene: -; J gene: TRBJ2-1; clone size: -; V gene: TRBV9; CDR3 DNA: TGTGCCAGCAGCGTCGTCCCAAGGGAGAATGAGCAGTTCTTC; CDR3 protein: CASSVVPRENEQFF
D gene: -; J gene: TRBJ2-5; clone size: -; V gene: TRBV28; CDR3 DNA: TGTGCCAGCAGCAGCCAGACGGAGGAAGAGACCCAGTACTTC; CDR3 protein: CASSSQTEEETQYF
D gene: TRBD2; J gene: TRBJ2-7; clone size: -; V gene: TRBV6-5; CDR3 DNA: TGTGCCAGCAGTTACGGGTGGGGCGGGAGGGCCCCCGAGCAGTACTTC; CDR3 protein: CASSYGWGGRAPEQYF
D gene: TRBD1; J gene: TRBJ1-5; clone size: -; V gene: TRBV15; CDR3 DNA: TGTGCCACCAGCCCTCGAGGGACAGGCGAGGGTCAGCCCCAGCATTTT; CDR3 protein: CATSPRGTGEGQPQHF
D gene: -; J gene: TRBJ2-3; clone size: -; V gene: TRBV13; CDR3 DNA: TGTGCCAGCAGCGGAGGACCCCCGAGCACAGATACGCAGTATTTT; CDR3 protein: CASSGGPPSTDTQYF
D gene: TRBD2; J gene: TRBJ2-1; clone size: -; V gene: TRBV7-6; CDR3 DNA: TGTGCCAGCAGCTTACTTCCGGGGGGGCTAGCGGACTACAATGAGCAGTTCTTC; CDR3 protein: CASSLLPGGLADYNEQFF